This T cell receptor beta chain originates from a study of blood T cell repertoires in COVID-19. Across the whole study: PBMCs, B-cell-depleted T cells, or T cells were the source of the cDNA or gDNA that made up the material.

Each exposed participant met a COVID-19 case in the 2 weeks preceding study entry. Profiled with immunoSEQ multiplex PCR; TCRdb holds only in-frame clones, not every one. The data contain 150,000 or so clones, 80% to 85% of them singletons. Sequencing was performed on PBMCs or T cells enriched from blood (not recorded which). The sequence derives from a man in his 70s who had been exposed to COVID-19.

The CDR3 nucleotides are TGTGCCAGCAGTTACTCGTCAGAAATACCTAACTATGGCTACACCTTC. It codes for CASSYSSEIPNYGYTF. The chain combines TRBV6-5 with TRBJ1-2; D is unclear. The CDR3 is 16 amino acids. V was clipped by 0 bases and J by 0 bases, with 11 bases between them. Germline CDR1 is MNHEY and CDR2 is SVGAGI.